The clone carrying this T cell receptor (beta chain) came up once. This sample is drawn from a study of blood T cell repertoires in COVID-19. In the study overall: PBMCs, B-cell-depleted T cells, or T cells provided the cDNA or gDNA that made up the material.

Sequencing used immunoSEQ multiplex PCR; TCRdb keeps in-frame clones, though not all of them. This table has hundreds of thousands of clones, 85% to 90% appearing once. The germline V gene has CDR1 LNHDA and CDR2 SQIVND (reference sequence). The V gene end was trimmed by 4 bases and the J gene end by 5 bases; junction bases not matched to a gene: 5. The CDR3 spans 15 residues. Either two negative PCRs, clearance, or symptom resolution qualified Cohort 3 donors as recovered. The sequenced sample consisted of PBMCs or T cells enriched from blood (not recorded which). This chain joins TRBV19 and TRBJ2-3; 11 bases align to TRBD1. This sequence was found in a man younger than 45 who had recovered from COVID-19. CDR3 amino acids: CASSTRTGGGDTQYF. Here the CDR3 DNA reads TGTGCCAGTAGTACTCGGACAGGGGGCGGAGATACGCAGTATTTT. Full variable domain (missing parts from reference TRBV19 and TRBJ2-3): DGGITQSPKYLFRKEGQNVTLSCEQNLNHDAMYWYRQDPGQGLRLIYYSQIVNDFQKGDIAEGYSVSREKKESFPLTVTSAQKNPTAFYLCASSTRTGGGDTQYFGPGTRLTVL.